The 15 T cell receptor beta chains below were found in one sample sequenced in a study of spatial heterogeneity in lung cancer. The study's findings and limits: Within tumors, counts of expanded alpha and beta TCRs tracked tumor mutation counts.

MiXCR, run by TCRdb on the 5' RACE reads, gives a single entry per CDR3 protein. The table records 25,000 to 30,000 distinct CDR3 sequences, 7.1% of them present only once. Sample time point: sample taken at primary tumor resection. Their cognate antigens are unknown. Specimen: lung tumor tissue, collected at surgery. The receptors were sampled from a male donor with early-stage non-small cell lung cancer.

This clonotype has only a few counts. V and J are TRBV3-1 and TRBJ2-3, with 11 nucleotides matching TRBD2. V lost 2 bases to trimming and J lost 2 bases; unmatched junction nucleotides: 6. The CDR3 sequence is 17 residues long. Per germline, CDR1 LGHDT and CDR2 YNNKEL (reference sequence). The CDR3 region is CASSQTSGGISTDTQYF. CDR3 DNA sequence: TGTGCCAGCAGCCAAACTAGCGGGGGCATTTCCACAGATACGCAGTATTTT.

In this sample, this clonotype turned up a few times. The chain joins TRBV28 to TRBJ2-3; 10 bases fit TRBD2. Germline lookup yields CDR1 MDHEN and CDR2 SYDVKM. This CDR3 is 17 amino acids long. With V trimmed by 2 bases and J by 0 bases, 5 bases remained unmatched. The CDR3 DNA follows: TGTGCCAGCAGTTTACTAGCGGGGGTTACTAGCACAGATACGCAGTATTTT. Encoded protein: CASSLLAGVTSTDTQYF.

The chain uses TRBV15 and TRBJ2-5; TRBD1 matches 8 bases. Germline V lookup: CDR1 LNHNV, CDR2 YYDKDF (reference sequence). V was clipped by 3 bases and J by 5 bases; unmatched bases: 2. This CDR3 is 13 amino acids long. CDR3 bases: TGTGCCACCAGCAGCACAGGGGGGGAGACCCAGTACTTC. It encodes CATSSTGGETQYF.

Regarding this clonotype: This clone may be a read error of a much larger clone one base away. The CDR3 reads CVSSPKVETYEQYF. The CDR3 DNA is TGTGTCAGCAGCCCAAAAGTGGAAACCTACGAGCAGTACTTC. The chain links TRBV7-6 to TRBJ2-7; the D is unclear. CDR3 length equals 14 residues. CDR1 is SGHVS, CDR2 FNYEAQ, per germline.

V usage is TRBV28 and J usage is TRBJ1-1; D unclear. This CDR3 region has 15 residues. Germline assignment: CDR1 MDHEN and CDR2 SYDVKM. V was clipped by 4 bases and J by 2 bases, with 14 bases between them. CDR3 residues: CASSSRKGQNTEAFF. CDR3 coding DNA: TGTGCCAGCAGTTCCCGCAAGGGCCAAAACACTGAAGCTTTCTTT.

This clonotype was recorded at least ten times. The CDR3 is CASSQLAGVGDTQYF. The CDR3 DNA is TGCGCCAGCAGCCAGTTAGCGGGGGTCGGAGATACGCAGTATTTT. The genes are TRBV4-3 and TRBJ2-3; TRBD2 matches 9 bases. The CDR3 consists of 15 residues. J lost 5 bases, V lost 3 bases, and 6 bases had no gene match. CDR1 and CDR2 from the germline V gene are LGHNA and YSLEER.

To note about this clonotype: A clone one base away is much larger, so this may be a read error. This chain connects TRBV7-9 to TRBJ1-1; 9 positions agree with TRBD1. Germline V gene lookup returns CDR1 SEHNR and CDR2 FQNEAQ (reference sequence). Trimming removed 1 base from V and 4 bases from J; junction bases left unmatched: 7. This CDR3 has 16 amino acids. CDR3 DNA sequence: TGTGCCAGCAGCTTAGATCCGGGACAGGGAGGCACTGAAGCTTTCTTT. It yields the protein CASSLDPGQGGTEAFF.

By its share, this clonotype is medium-sized. The chain has TRBV20-1 and TRBJ2-5; 9 bases align to TRBD2. The CDR3 sequence is 13 residues long. Germline values: CDR1 DFQATT, CDR2 SNEGSKA (reference sequence). CDR3 nucleotides: TGCTGTACAGCTGTAGCGGGGGCAGAGACCCAGTACTTC. This translates into CCTAVAGAETQYF.

This clonotype was seen a handful of times. One junction end disagrees with the germline gene, perhaps due to a read error. The chain joins TRBV7-9 to TRBJ2-3, with 13 nucleotides matching TRBD2. This CDR3 spans 13 amino acids. Germline V gene lookup returns CDR1 SEHNR and CDR2 FQNEAQ (reference sequence). The CDR3 nucleotides are TGTGCCAGCAGCTTAGGGGGACTAGCGGGGCCGCATTTT. Its translation: CASSLGGLAGPHF.

The table lists this clonotype with many counts. CDR3: CSARDPTSGALVNEQFF. The CDR3 DNA reads as TGCAGTGCTAGAGATCCAACTAGCGGGGCGCTGGTCAATGAGCAGTTCTTC. The chain combines TRBV20-1 with TRBJ2-1; 10 nucleotides line up with TRBD2. Unmatched junction bases numbered 11, after V lost 0 bases and J lost 6 bases. Per the germline V gene, CDR1 is DFQATT and CDR2 is SNEGSKA (reference sequence). The CDR3 spans 17 residues.

This chain's CDR3 is CSARDIDRDKPQHF. CDR3 DNA: TGCAGTGCTAGAGATATAGACAGGGATAAGCCCCAGCATTTT. V gene TRBV20-1 combines with J gene TRBJ1-5; the match to TRBD1 covers 7 bases. Germline loops: CDR1 DFQATT, CDR2 SNEGSKA (reference sequence). There are 14 residues in the CDR3. The V and J ends lost 0 bases and 8 bases, in that order; junction bases with no gene match: 7.

The chain uses TRBV11-2 and TRBJ2-7, with D possibly matching TRBD1 (6 bases). The CDR3 sequence is 14 residues long. Trimming took off 5 bases at V and 4 bases at J, with 15 bases between the two ends. From germline, CDR1 is SGHAT and CDR2 FQNNGV. The CDR3 nucleotides read TGTGCCAGCAGCCTCGGGGCCACAGGGTACGAGCAGTACTTC. Protein: CASSLGATGYEQYF.

V gene TRBV20-1 combines with J gene TRBJ2-5; 7 nucleotides agree with TRBD2. Germline CDR1 and CDR2: DFQATT and SNEGSKA (reference sequence). Unmatched junction bases numbered 1, after V lost 7 bases and J lost 2 bases. The CDR3 consists of 11 residues. The CDR3 sequence: CSEGGQETQYF. The DNA for the CDR3 is TGCAGTGAGGGAGGGCAAGAGACCCAGTACTTC.

This clonotype was counted many times. In DNA, the CDR3 is TGTGCCAGCAGCCGGACAGGGACGACTTATAGCAATCAGCCCCAGCATTTT. It is translated as CASSRTGTTYSNQPQHF. The chain couples TRBV6-2 or TRBV6-3 to TRBJ1-5; 8 nucleotides match TRBD1. The CDR3 spans 17 residues. Per germline, CDR1 MNHEY and CDR2 SVGEGT. The J segment lost 0 bases and the V segment lost 6 bases, leaving 10 bases of the junction unmatched.

This clonotype turned up a few times. The chain has TRBV11-2 and TRBJ1-2; tentative D call: TRBD1 (5 bases). Per germline, CDR1 SGHAT and CDR2 FQNNGV. There are 15 residues in the CDR3. The V end lost 6 bases, the J end lost 4 bases, and 18 bases lay between the germline ends. CDR3 region: CASSKTTEALYGYTF. CDR3 sequence (DNA): TGTGCCAGCAGTAAGACGACAGAGGCACTCTATGGCTACACCTTC.